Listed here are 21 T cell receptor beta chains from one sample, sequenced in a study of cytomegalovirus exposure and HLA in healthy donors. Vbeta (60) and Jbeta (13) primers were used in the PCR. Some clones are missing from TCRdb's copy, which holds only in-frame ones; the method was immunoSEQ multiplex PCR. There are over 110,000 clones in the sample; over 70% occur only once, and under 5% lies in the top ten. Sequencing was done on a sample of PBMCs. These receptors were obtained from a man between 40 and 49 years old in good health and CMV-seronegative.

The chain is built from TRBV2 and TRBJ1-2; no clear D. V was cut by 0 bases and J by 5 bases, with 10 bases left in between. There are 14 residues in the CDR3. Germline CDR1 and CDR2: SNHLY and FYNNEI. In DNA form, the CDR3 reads TGTGCCAGCAGTGAAGCCCGGAGTAGGTATGGCTACACCTTC. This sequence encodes CASSEARSRYGYTF. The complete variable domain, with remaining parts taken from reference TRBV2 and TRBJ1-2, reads EPEVTQTPSHQVTQMGQEVILRCVPISNHLYFYWYRQILGQKVEFLVSFYNNEISEKSEIFDDQFSVERPDGSNFTLKIRSTKLEDSAMYFCASSEARSRYGYTFGSGTRLTVV.

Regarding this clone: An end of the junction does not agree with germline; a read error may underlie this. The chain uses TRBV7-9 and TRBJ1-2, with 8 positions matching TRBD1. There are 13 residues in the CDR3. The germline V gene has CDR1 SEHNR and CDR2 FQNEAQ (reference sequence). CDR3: CASSTGGTYGHTF. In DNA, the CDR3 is TGTGCCAGCAGCACAGGGGGGACCTATGGCCACACCTTC. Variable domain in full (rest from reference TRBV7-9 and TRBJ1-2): DTGVSQNPRHKITKRGQNVTFRCDPISEHNRLYWYRQTLGQGPEFLTYFQNEAQLEKSRLLSDRFSAERPKGSFSTLEIQRTEQGDSAMYLCASSTGGTYGHTFGSGTRLTVV.

CDR3 sequence reads: CASSEAGSGNSPLHF. Written as DNA, the CDR3 is TGTGCCAGCAGTGAAGCGGGGTCGGGGAATTCACCCCTCCACTTT. This rearrangement joins TRBV2 to TRBJ1-6, with no clear D. The germline V gene encodes CDR1 SNHLY and CDR2 FYNNEI. V lost 0 bases and J 7 bases, leaving 10 bases between the germline ends. This CDR3 contains 15 residues.

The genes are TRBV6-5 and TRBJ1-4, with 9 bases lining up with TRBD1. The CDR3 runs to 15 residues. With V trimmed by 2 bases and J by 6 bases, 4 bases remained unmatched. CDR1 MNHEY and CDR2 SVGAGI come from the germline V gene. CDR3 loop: CASSYLTGGDEKLFF. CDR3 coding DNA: TGTGCCAGCAGTTACCTGACAGGGGGAGATGAAAAACTGTTTTTT.

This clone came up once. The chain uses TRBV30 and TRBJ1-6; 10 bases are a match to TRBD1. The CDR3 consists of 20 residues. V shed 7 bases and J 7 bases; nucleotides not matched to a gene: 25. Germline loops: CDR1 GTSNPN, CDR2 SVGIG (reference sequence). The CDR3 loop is CALNSGTGVFGGPSNSPLHF. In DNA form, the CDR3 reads TGTGCCTTGAATAGCGGGACAGGGGTATTTGGGGGCCCGTCGAATTCACCCCTCCACTTT.

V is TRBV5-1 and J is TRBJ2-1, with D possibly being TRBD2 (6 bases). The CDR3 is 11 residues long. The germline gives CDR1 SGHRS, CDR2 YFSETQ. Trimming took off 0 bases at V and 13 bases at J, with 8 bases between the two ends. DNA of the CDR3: TGCGCCAGCAGCTTGGGCGGGGAACAGTTCTTC. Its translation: CASSLGGEQFF. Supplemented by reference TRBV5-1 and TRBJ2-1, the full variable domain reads KAGVTQTPRYLIKTRGQQVTLSCSPISGHRSVSWYQQTPGQGLQFLFEYFSETQRNKGNFPGRFSGRQFSNSRSEMNVSTLELGDSALYLCASSLGGEQFFGPGTRLTVL.

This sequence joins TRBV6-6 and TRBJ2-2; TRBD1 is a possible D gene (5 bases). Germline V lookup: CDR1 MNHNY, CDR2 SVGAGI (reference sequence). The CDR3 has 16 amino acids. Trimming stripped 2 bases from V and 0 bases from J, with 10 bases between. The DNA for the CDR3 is TGTGCCAGCAGTTACAACAGGCCTTCGAACACCGGGGAGCTGTTTTTT. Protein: CASSYNRPSNTGELFF.

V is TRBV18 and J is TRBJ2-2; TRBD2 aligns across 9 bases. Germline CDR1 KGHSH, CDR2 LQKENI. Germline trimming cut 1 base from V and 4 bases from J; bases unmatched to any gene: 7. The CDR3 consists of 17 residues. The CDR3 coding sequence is TGTGCCAGCTCACCACGACCTAGCGGGGTCGGCACCGGGGAGCTGTTTTTT. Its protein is CASSPRPSGVGTGELFF.

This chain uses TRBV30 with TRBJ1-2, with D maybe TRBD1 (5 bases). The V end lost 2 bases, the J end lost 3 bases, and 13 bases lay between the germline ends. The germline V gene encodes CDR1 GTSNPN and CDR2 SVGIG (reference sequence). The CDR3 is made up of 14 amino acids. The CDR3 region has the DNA TGTGCCTGGAGTAGCGGGGGGTCCTACTATGGCTACACCTTC. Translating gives CAWSSGGSYYGYTF.

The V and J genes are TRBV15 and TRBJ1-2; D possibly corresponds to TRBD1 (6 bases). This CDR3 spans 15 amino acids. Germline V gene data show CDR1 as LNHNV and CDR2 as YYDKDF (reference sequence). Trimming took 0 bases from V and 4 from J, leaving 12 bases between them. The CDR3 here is CATSRDLGGVYGYTF. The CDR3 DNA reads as TGTGCCACCAGCAGAGACCTAGGGGGTGTCTATGGCTACACCTTC.

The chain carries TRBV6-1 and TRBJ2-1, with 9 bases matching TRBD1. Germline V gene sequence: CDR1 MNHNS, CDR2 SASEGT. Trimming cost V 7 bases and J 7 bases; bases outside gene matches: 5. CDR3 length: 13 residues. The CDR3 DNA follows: TGTGCCAGCAACGGACAGGGGAGGAATGAGCAGTTCTTC. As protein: CASNGQGRNEQFF.

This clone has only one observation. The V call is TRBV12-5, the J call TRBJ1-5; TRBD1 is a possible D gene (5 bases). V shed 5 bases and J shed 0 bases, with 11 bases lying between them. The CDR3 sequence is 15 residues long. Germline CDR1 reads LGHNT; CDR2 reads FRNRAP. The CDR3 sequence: CASGPGQHSNQPQHF. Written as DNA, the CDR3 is TGTGCTAGTGGTCCAGGGCAGCATAGCAATCAGCCCCAGCATTTT.

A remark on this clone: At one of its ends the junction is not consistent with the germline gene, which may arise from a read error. The DNA of the CDR3 is TGTGCCAGCAGTTACAGGCAGGGGAACACTGAAGCTCTCTTT. Translated: CASSYRQGNTEALF. V and J are TRBV6-5 and TRBJ1-1, with a weak D call TRBD1 (6 bases). From germline, CDR1 is MNHEY and CDR2 SVGAGI. CDR3 size: 14 residues.

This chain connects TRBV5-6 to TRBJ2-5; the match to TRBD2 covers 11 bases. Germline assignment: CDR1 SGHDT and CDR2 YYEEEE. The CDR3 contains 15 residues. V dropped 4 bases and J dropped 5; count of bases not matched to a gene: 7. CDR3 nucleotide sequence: TGTGCCAGCAGCCGATGGTCTAGCGGGGGGGAGACCCAGTACTTC. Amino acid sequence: CASSRWSSGGETQYF. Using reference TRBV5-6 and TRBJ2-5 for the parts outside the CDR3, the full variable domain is DAGVTQSPTHLIKTRGQQVTLRCSPKSGHDTVSWYQQALGQGPQFIFQYYEEEERQRGNFPDRFSGHQFPNYSSELNVNALLLGDSALYLCASSRWSSGGETQYFGPGTRLLVL.

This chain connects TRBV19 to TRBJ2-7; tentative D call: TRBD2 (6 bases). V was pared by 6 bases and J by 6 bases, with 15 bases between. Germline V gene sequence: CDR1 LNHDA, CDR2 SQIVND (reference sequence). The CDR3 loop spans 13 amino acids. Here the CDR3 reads CASRQTEGGEQYF. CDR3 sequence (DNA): TGTGCCAGTAGACAAACGGAGGGTGGCGAGCAGTACTTC.

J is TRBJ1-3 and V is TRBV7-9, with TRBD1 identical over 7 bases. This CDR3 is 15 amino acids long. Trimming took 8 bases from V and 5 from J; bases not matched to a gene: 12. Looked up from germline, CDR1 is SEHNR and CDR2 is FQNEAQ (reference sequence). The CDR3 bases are TGTGCCAGCGCCGACACCGGGACAGCTAGAAACACCATATATTTT. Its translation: CASADTGTARNTIYF.

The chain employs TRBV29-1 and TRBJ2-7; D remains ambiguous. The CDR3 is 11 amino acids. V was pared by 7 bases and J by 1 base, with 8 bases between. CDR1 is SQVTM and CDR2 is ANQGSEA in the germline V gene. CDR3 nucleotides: TGCAGCGCCTCGAGTTCCTACGAGCAGTACTTC. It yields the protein CSASSSYEQYF.

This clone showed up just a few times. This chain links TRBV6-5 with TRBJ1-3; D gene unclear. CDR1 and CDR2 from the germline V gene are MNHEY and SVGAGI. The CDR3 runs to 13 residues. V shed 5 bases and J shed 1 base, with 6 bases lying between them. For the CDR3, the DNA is TGTGCCAGCAGTCGTCAGTCTGGAAACACCATATATTTT. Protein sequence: CASSRQSGNTIYF.

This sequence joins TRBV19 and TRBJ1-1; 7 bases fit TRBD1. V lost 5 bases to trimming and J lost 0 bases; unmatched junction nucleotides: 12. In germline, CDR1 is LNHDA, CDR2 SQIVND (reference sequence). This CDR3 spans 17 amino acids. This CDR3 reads CASSSPGQRGVNTEAFF. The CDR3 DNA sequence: TGTGCCAGTAGTTCGCCGGGACAGCGTGGTGTGAACACTGAAGCTTTCTTT.

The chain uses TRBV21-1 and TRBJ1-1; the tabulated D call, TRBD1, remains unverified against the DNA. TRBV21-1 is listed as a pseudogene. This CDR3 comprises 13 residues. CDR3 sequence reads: CASRGDMDTEAFF. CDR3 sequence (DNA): TGTGCCAGCAGAGGGGATATGGACACTGAAGCTTTCTTT.

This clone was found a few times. The CDR3 reads CASWRQGATYNEQFF. DNA for the CDR3: TGTGCCAGCTGGAGACAGGGGGCTACCTACAATGAGCAGTTCTTC. The chain recombines TRBV5-4 with TRBJ2-1; TRBD1 matches at 10 bases. Germline V CDR1 and CDR2: SGHNT, YYREEE (reference sequence). The CDR3 has 15 amino acids. V lost 7 bases and J lost 2; bases outside the gene matches: 6.